The source of this T cell receptor (beta chain) is a study of T cells after somatic rescue of genetic block. Germline V gives CDR1 MGHRA, CDR2 YSYEKL. J was trimmed by 2 bases and V by 0 bases; bases with no gene match: 4. This CDR3 has 17 amino acids. TCRdb's table, derived via immunoSEQ multiplex PCR, lists solely in-frame clones and lacks some. This table has tens of thousands of clones, approximately 96% appearing once. Sequenced sample: peripheral blood mononuclear cells (PBMCs). The chain couples TRBV4-1 to TRBJ2-3; 11 positions agree with TRBD2. The clonotype was recovered from a child less than two years old. The CDR3 DNA is TGCGCCAGCAGCCAAGATCCGGGACTAGCGGCCACAGATACGCAGTATTTT. It is translated as CASSQDPGLAATDTQYF.